Listed below are T cell receptor beta chains from one sample, sequenced in a study of blood T cell repertoires in COVID-19. Assay used: immunoSEQ multiplex PCR; TCRdb lists only in-frame clones, some missing. The sample holds 250,000 or so clones, around 81% seen once. Sequences were obtained from peripheral blood. These TCRs come from a man younger than 40 who had recovered from COVID-19. Both conserved end residues are part of each CDR3. D genes are given only for firm matches. Only some rows state a clone size, as once, few, many or a class for expanded clones.

v_call,j_call,d_call,clone_size,cdr3_nt,cdr3_aa
TRBV4-2,TRBJ1-2,.,.,TGTGCCAGCAGCCAGAGCGGGGGGCTCCCTAACTATGGCTACACCTTC,CASSQSGGLPNYGYTF
TRBV4-1,TRBJ1-1,.,.,TGCGCCAGCAACCGAAGCTCGTGGGGCCGGTCGGGCACTGAAGCTTTCTTT,CASNRSSWGRSGTEAFF
TRBV12-5,TRBJ1-6,.,.,TGTGCTAGTGGTTTGGGGACAACCTATAATTCACCCCTCCACTTT,CASGLGTTYNSPLHF
TRBV18,TRBJ2-3,.,.,TGTGCCAGCTCCCCGATCGGAGCCACAGATACGCAGTATTTT,CASSPIGATDTQYF
TRBV7-3,TRBJ1-1,.,once,TGTGCCAGCAGCCAAACAGGATGGAACACTGAAGCTTTCTTT,CASSQTGWNTEAFF
TRBV19,TRBJ2-1,TRBD2,once,TGTGCCAGTCGACTAGCGGGGGACCACAATGAGCAGTTCTTC,CASRLAGDHNEQFF
TRBV19,TRBJ1-5,.,.,TGTGCCAGCGAAGACCGGAAGGGGCAGCCCCAGCATTTT,CASEDRKGQPQHF
TRBV9,TRBJ2-3,.,.,TGTGCCAGCAGACGAGGGGGGGTTGCGACAGATACGCAGTATTTT,CASRRGGVATDTQYF
TRBV25-1,TRBJ2-7,.,.,TGTGCCAGCAGTGAATGGGCGGGGCCCGGATACGAGCAGTACTTC,CASSEWAGPGYEQYF
TRBV28,TRBJ1-1,TRBD1,.,TGTGCCAGCCCAGCCCCCCACAACAGGGGCATGAACACTGAAGCTTTCTTT,CASPAPHNRGMNTEAFF
TRBV6-4,TRBJ2-5,TRBD2,.,TGTGCCACCTATGCCGGGACTAGCGGATTTCAAGAGACCCAGTACTTC,CATYAGTSGFQETQYF
TRBV9,TRBJ1-3,.,.,TGTGCCAGCGGTCGGGATTCTGGAAACACCATATATTTT,CASGRDSGNTIYF
TRBV19,TRBJ2-1,TRBD1,.,TGTGCCAGTAGTCCGTATCAGGGGGCGCAGAATGAGCAGTTCTTC,CASSPYQGAQNEQFF
TRBV2,TRBJ1-3,.,.,TGTGCCAGCAGTGACAGGGGCTATGGAAACACCATATATTTT,CASSDRGYGNTIYF
TRBV7-9,TRBJ2-2,TRBD1,.,TGTGCCAGCAGCCCAACCGGGACAGGAGGCTGGGAGCTGTTTTTT,CASSPTGTGGWELFF
TRBV5-4,TRBJ1-1,TRBD1,few,TGTGCCAGCAGCGTTGGACAGGCTATAAAGAACACTGAAGCTTTCTTT,CASSVGQAIKNTEAFF
TRBV6-5,TRBJ1-2,.,.,TGTGCCAGCAGTTACGATCGCGTACAGGGTCGTGGCTACACCTTC,CASSYDRVQGRGYTF
TRBV10-3,TRBJ2-5,.,.,TGTGCCATCAGTGCTCGGGAAGAGACCCAGTACTTC,CAISAREETQYF
TRBV5-4,TRBJ1-2,.,few,TGTGCCAGCAGCTTGGATATCGATGGCTACACCTTC,CASSLDIDGYTF